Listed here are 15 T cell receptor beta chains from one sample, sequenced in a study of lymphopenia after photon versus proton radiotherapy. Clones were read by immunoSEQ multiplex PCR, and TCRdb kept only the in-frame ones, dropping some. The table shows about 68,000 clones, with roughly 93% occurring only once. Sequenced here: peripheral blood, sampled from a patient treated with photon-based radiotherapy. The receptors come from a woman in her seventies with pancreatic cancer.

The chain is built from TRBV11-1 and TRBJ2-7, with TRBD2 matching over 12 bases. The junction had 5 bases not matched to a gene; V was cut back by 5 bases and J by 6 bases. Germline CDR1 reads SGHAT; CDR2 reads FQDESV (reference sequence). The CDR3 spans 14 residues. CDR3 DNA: TGTGCCAGCAGCCAACCGGGACTAGCGGGCGAGCAGTACTTC. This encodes CASSQPGLAGEQYF.

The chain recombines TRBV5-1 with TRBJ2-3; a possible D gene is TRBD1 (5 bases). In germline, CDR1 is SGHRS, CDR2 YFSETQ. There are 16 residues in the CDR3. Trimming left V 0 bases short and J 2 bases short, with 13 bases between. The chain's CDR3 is CASSLGSTAITDTQYF. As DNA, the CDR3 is TGCGCCAGCAGCTTGGGGTCGACAGCTATCACAGATACGCAGTATTTT.

This CDR3 reads CASVAGGTDTQYF. CDR3 sequence (DNA): TGTGCCAGCGTAGCGGGAGGGACGGATACGCAGTATTTT. This chain joins TRBV2 and TRBJ2-3, with 11 bases aligning to TRBD2. This CDR3 region has 13 residues. CDR1 and CDR2 (germline): SNHLY, FYNNEI. V trimming: 8 bases; J trimming: 6 bases; junction bases outside the gene matches: 4. The full variable domain, with the rest looked up from reference TRBV2 and TRBJ2-3, is EPEVTQTPSHQVTQMGQEVILRCVPISNHLYFYWYRQILGQKVEFLVSFYNNEISEKSEIFDDQFSVERPDGSNFTLKIRSTKLEDSAMYFCASVAGGTDTQYFGPGTRLTVL.

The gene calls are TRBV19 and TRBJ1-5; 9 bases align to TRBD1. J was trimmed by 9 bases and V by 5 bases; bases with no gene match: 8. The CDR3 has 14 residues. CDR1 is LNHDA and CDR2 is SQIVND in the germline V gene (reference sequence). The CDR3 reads CASSLGTGSPPQHF. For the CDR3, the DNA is TGTGCCAGTAGTTTGGGGACAGGGTCTCCGCCCCAGCATTTT.

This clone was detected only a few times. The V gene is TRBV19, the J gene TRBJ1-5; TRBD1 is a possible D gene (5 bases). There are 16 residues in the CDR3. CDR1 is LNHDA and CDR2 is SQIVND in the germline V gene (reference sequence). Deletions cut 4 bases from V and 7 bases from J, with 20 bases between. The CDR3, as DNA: TGTGCCAGTAGTAACATACCGGGACCGGGTGGACAGCCCCAGCATTTT. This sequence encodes CASSNIPGPGGQPQHF. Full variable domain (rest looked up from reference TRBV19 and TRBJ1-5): DGGITQSPKYLFRKEGQNVTLSCEQNLNHDAMYWYRQDPGQGLRLIYYSQIVNDFQKGDIAEGYSVSREKKESFPLTVTSAQKNPTAFYLCASSNIPGPGGQPQHFGDGTRLSIL.

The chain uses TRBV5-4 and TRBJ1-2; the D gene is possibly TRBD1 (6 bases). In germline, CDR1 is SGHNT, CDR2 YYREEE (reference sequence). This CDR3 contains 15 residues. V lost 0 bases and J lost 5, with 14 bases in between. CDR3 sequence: CASSLVAGDTYGYTF. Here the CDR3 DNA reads TGTGCCAGCAGCTTGGTGGCAGGGGATACGTATGGCTACACCTTC.

DNA of the CDR3: TGTGCCAGCTCACCATCCGTCACGAACACTGAAGCTTTCTTT. Translation: CASSPSVTNTEAFF. V gene TRBV18 combines with J gene TRBJ1-1, with D uncertain. V gave up 2 bases and J gave up 1 base, with 8 bases separating them. In germline, CDR1 is KGHSH, CDR2 LQKENI. The CDR3 length is 14 residues.

In DNA, the CDR3 is TGCGCCAGCAGCTTAGATAACTCCTACGAGCAGTACTTC. This translates into CASSLDNSYEQYF. The chain employs TRBV5-1 and TRBJ2-7; D gene uncertain. The CDR3 totals 13 residues. Germline values: CDR1 SGHRS, CDR2 YFSETQ. V lost 2 bases, J lost 0 bases, and 6 bases lay in between.

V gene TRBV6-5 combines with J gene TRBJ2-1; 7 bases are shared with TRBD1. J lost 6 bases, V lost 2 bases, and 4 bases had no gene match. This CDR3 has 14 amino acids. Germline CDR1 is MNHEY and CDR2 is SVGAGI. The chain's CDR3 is CASSYTTGSNEQFF. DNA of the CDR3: TGTGCCAGCAGTTACACGACAGGGAGCAATGAGCAGTTCTTC.

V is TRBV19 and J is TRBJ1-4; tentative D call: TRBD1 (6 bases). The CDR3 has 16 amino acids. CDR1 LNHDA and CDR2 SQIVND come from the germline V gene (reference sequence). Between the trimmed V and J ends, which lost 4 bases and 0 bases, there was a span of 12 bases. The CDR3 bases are TGTGCCAGTAGTAACAGGGACCTGACAACTAATGAAAAACTGTTTTTT. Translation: CASSNRDLTTNEKLFF.

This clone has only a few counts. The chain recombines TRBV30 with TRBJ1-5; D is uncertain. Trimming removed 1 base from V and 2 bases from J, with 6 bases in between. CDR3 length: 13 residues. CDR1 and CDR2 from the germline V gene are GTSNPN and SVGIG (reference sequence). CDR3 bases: TGTGCCTGGAGTGATGGGGGCAATCAGCCCCAGCATTTT. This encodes CAWSDGGNQPQHF.

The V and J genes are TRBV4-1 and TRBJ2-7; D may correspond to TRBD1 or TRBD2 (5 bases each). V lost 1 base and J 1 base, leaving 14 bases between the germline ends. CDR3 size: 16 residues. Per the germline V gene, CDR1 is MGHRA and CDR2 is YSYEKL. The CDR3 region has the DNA TGCGCCAGCAGCCAAGGCGCCGGGACGGATTCCTACGAGCAGTACTTC. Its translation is CASSQGAGTDSYEQYF.

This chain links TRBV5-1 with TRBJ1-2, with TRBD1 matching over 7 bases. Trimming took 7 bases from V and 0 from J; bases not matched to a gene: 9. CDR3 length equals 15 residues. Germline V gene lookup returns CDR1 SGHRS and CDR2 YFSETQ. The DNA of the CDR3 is TGCGCCAGCTGTATAACAGGGGAATCTAACTATGGCTACACCTTC. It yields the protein CASCITGESNYGYTF.

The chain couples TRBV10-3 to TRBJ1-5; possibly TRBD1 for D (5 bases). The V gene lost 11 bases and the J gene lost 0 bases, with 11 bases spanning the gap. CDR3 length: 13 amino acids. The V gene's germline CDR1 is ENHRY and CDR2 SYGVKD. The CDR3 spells CAVGTSSNQPQHF. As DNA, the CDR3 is TGTGCCGTCGGGACTAGTAGCAATCAGCCCCAGCATTTT.

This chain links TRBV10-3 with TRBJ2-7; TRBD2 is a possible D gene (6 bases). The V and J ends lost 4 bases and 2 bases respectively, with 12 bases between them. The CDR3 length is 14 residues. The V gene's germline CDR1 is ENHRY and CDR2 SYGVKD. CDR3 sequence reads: CAISVEGSPYEQYF. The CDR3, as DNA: TGTGCCATCAGTGTGGAGGGTTCCCCCTACGAGCAGTACTTC.